This is a list of T cell receptor beta chains from one sample in a study of shared clonotypes between healthy human individuals. The repertoire was sequenced with immunoSEQ multiplex PCR; TCRdb's copy has only in-frame clones and lacks some. The table records about 2 million clones, about 95% of them present only once. Sample: naive CD4+ T cells sorted from blood. These TCRs come from a man aged 18 to 35 in good health. Both conserved end residues are part of each CDR3. Each record gives: CDR3 length, clone size, D gene, J gene, V gene, CDR3 DNA, CDR3 protein. The D gene is left open where the match is weak. Some rows mark clone size as missing; the rest say once, few, many or name a class of expanded clone.

15 NA TRBD1 TRBJ1-5 TRBV7-9 TGTGCCAGCAGCACTGGGGACAGCCGGGATCAGCCCCAGCATTTT CASSTGDSRDQPQHF
13 NA NA TRBJ2-4 TRBV11-2 TGTGCCAGCAGCTTATCACGAGGGAACATTCAGTACTTC CASSLSRGNIQYF
19 NA NA TRBJ2-7 TRBV7-9 TGTGCCAGCAGCTTAGCGCCGAAGTGGAAGCAGGGGTCCACCTACGAGCAGTACTTC CASSLAPKWKQGSTYEQYF
15 NA TRBD2 TRBJ2-3 TRBV5-1 TGCGCCAGCAGACAAGGGACTAGCGGGGGGAATACGCAGTATTTT CASRQGTSGGNTQYF
13 NA NA TRBJ1-2 TRBV11-2 TGTGCCAGCAGCTTCTCAGACTTCGCTGGCTACACCTTC CASSFSDFAGYTF
12 NA NA TRBJ1-2 TRBV19 TGTGCCAGTAGTATGCAGGGTTATGGCTACACCTTC CASSMQGYGYTF
16 NA NA TRBJ2-3 TRBV2 TGTGCCAGCACACGAACCCCGACGGGTCTGGCAGATACGCAGTATTTT CASTRTPTGLADTQYF
12 NA NA TRBJ2-3 TRBV6-1 TGTGCCAGCAGCCCCCCGGGAGATACGCAGTATTTT CASSPPGDTQYF
14 NA NA TRBJ2-2 TRBV25-1 TGTGCCAGCAGTGAAGGGACATGGAATGCGGAGCTGTTTTTT CASSEGTWNAELFF
14 NA NA TRBJ1-2 TRBV30 TGTGCCTGGAGTTTTGGGGGCAGTCACTATGGCTACACCTTC CAWSFGGSHYGYTF
18 once NA TRBJ2-2 TRBV27 TGTGCCAGCAGTCCAAGGACTTCTGGGGCTACATACACCGGGGAGCTGTTTTTT CASSPRTSGATYTGELFF
15 NA TRBD1 TRBJ2-6 TRBV19 TGTGCCTTTCCAGGGGGACGCTCTGGGGCCAACGTCCTGACTTTC CAFPGGRSGANVLTF
14 NA NA TRBJ2-7 TRBV6-6 TGTGCCAGCAGTTACTCTAGCGGATTCTACGAGCAGTACTTC CASSYSSGFYEQYF
13 NA NA TRBJ1-1 TRBV7-2 TGTGCCAGCAGCTTATCGGGGAACACTGAAGCTTTCTTT CASSLSGNTEAFF
18 NA TRBD2 TRBJ2-5 TRBV5-4 TGTGCCAGCAGCTCCGGACTAGCGGGAGGAGGGGTCCAAGAGACCCAGTACTTC CASSSGLAGGGVQETQYF
16 NA TRBD2 TRBJ2-1 TRBV6-6 TGTGCCAGCAGTTCCGGGACTAGCGGGAGGGCCAATGAGCAGTTCTTC CASSSGTSGRANEQFF
19 NA TRBD2 TRBJ2-1 TRBV5-1 TGCGCCAGCAGCTTGGGAGGGGGACGGCAGCTAGCGGGATTCAATGAGCAGTTCTTC CASSLGGGRQLAGFNEQFF
17 NA TRBD1 TRBJ2-3 TRBV11-3 TGTGCCAGCAGCTTAGAGGGGACAGACTACAGCACAGATACGCAGTATTTT CASSLEGTDYSTDTQYF
15 NA NA TRBJ2-7 TRBV2 TGTGCCAGCAGGGCGGCGGGTAGCGGCTCCTACGAGCAGTACTTC CASRAAGSGSYEQYF
15 NA TRBD1 TRBJ2-7 TRBV19 TGTGCCAGTAGTACAGGGGGAATAGGCTCCTACGAGCAGTACTTC CASSTGGIGSYEQYF
11 NA NA TRBJ1-2 TRBV6-5 TGTGCCAGCAGAATGGACGGGGGCTACACCTTC CASRMDGGYTF
11 NA NA TRBJ1-1 TRBV20-1 TGCAGTGCTAGAGCCGTACCTGAAGCTTTCTTT CSARAVPEAFF
15 NA TRBD1 TRBJ2-5 TRBV5-4 TGTGCCAGCAGCTACGGAGACAGGGGGGGAGAGACCCAGTACTTC CASSYGDRGGETQYF
14 NA TRBD1 TRBJ2-7 TRBV6-1 TGTGCCAGCAGTGAAAACAGGGGGCGTAGTGAGCAGTACTTC CASSENRGRSEQYF
14 NA NA TRBJ1-1 TRBV11-2 TGTGCCAGCACTTATTACAGGAATAGGACTGAAGCTTTCTTT CASTYYRNRTEAFF
14 NA NA TRBJ1-4 TRBV5-1 TGCGCCAGCAGCTCAAAGGGACCGAATGAAAAACTGTTTTTT CASSSKGPNEKLFF
17 NA NA TRBJ1-5 TRBV10-3 TGTGCCATCAGTGAGTCGATCGCAGGGAGTTACAATCAGCCCCAGCATTTT CAISESIAGSYNQPQHF
12 NA NA TRBJ1-5 TRBV27 TGTGCCAGCAGTCCTCGGAATCAGCCCCAGCATTTT CASSPRNQPQHF
13 NA NA TRBJ1-1 TRBV10-1 TGCGCCAGCAGTGTAGGCCGGAACACTGAAGCTTTCTTT CASSVGRNTEAFF
17 NA NA TRBJ2-2 TRBV9 TGTGCCAGCAGCGTAGGGCCTGGGTTTGGGGGCACCGGGGAGCTGTTTTTT CASSVGPGFGGTGELFF